Sequencing of this T cell receptor (beta chain) was carried out in a study of T cell responses to AZD1222 COVID-19 vaccine. This CDR3 has 15 amino acids. Trimming left V 8 bases short and J 0 bases short, with 14 bases between. The germline V gene encodes CDR1 MNHNY and CDR2 SVGAGI (reference sequence). TCRdb's copy holds only in-frame clones and misses some; the assay was immunoSEQ multiplex PCR. The sample consists of about 180,000 clones, 88% of them appearing once. The TCR was taken from an adult in good health. The sample here was peripheral blood, taken on day 0 of AZD1222 vaccination. This sequence joins TRBV6-6 and TRBJ1-5; D is possibly TRBD1 (5 bases). In nucleotides, the CDR3 is TGTGCCAGCGCACGACAGATCGATAGCAATCAGCCCCAGCATTTT. Translation gives CASARQIDSNQPQHF.